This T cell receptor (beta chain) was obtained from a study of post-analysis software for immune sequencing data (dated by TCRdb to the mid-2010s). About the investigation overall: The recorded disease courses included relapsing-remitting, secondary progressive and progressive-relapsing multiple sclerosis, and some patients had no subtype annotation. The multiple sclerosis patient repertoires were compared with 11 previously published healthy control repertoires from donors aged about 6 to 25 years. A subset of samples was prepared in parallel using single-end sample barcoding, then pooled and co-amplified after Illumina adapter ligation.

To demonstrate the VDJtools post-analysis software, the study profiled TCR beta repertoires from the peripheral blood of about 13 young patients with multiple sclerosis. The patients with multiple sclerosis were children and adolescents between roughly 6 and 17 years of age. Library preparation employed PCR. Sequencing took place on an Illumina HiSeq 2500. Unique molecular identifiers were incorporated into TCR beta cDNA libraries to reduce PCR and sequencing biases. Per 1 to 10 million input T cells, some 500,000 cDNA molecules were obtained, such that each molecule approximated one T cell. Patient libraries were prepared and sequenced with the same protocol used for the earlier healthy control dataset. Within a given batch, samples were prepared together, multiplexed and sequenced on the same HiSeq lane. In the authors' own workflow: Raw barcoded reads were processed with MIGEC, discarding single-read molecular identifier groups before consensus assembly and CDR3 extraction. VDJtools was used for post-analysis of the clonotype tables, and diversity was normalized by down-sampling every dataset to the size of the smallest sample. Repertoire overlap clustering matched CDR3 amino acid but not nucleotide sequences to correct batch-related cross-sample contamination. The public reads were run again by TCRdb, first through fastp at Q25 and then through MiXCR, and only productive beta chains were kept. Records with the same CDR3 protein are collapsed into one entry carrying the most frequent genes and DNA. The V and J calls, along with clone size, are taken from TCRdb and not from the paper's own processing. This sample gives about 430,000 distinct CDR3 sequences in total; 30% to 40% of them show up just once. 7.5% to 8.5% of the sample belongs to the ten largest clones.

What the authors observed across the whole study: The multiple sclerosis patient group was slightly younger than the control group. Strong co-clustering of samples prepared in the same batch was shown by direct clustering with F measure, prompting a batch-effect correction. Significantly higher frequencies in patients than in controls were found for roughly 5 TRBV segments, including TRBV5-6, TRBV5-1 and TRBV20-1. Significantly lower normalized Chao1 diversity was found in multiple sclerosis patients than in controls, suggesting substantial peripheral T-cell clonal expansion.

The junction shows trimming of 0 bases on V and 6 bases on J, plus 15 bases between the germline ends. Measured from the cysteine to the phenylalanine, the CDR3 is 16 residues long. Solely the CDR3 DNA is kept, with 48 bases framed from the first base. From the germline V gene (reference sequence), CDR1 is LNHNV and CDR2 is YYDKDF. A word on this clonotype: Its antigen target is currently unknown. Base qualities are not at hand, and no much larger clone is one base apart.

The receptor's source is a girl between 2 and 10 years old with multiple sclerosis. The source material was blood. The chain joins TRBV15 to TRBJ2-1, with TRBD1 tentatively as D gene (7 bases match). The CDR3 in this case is CATSRDPGGPSNEQFF. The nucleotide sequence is TGTGCCACCAGCAGAGATCCAGGGGGGCCAAGCAATGAGCAGTTCTTC.